These T cell receptor beta chains were read from a single sample in a study of response to subunit inactivated influenza vaccine. TCRdb processed the RT-PCR reads anew with MiXCR; each CDR3 protein has one entry. This table has around 480,000 distinct CDR3 sequences, about 15% appearing once. Sequences were derived from CD4+ T cells sorted from PBMCs, sampled roughly 24 months after vaccination. The receptors originated from a man aged 45 to 70 who received an inactivated influenza vaccine. CDR3s include the opening cysteine and the closing phenylalanine or tryptophan. The D gene is left open where the match is weak. The listing skips clone size in some rows; elsewhere it reads once, few, many or a size class.

many | TRBD1 | TRBJ2-1 | TRBV24-1 | CATAKGTGNYNEQFF | TGTGCCACCGCGAAAGGGACAGGAAATTACAATGAGCAGTTCTTC
few | - | TRBJ2-2 | TRBV6-1 | CASSEPRRAATGELFF | TGTGCCAGCAGTGAACCCCGGCGAGCGGCGACCGGGGAGCTGTTTTTT
few | TRBD1 | TRBJ2-7 | TRBV12-3/TRBV12-4 | CASRMGQGSYEQYF | TGTGCCAGCAGGATGGGACAGGGTTCCTACGAGCAGTACTTC
few | - | TRBJ2-3 | TRBV29-1 | CSVGGVSTDTQYF | TGCAGCGTTGGTGGAGTTAGCACAGATACGCAGTATTTT
few | TRBD2 | TRBJ2-1 | TRBV6-1 | CASTPGLARVNEQFF | TGTGCCAGCACCCCCGGACTAGCCCGAGTGAATGAGCAGTTCTTC
few | - | TRBJ1-5 | TRBV6-1 | CASIRQHPNQPQHF | TGTGCCAGCATAAGGCAGCATCCCAATCAGCCCCAGCATTTT
- | - | TRBJ1-2 | TRBV6-2/TRBV6-3 | CASSYSMGGYGYTF | TGTGCCAGCAGTTACTCGATGGGTGGATATGGCTACACCTTC
- | - | TRBJ2-7 | TRBV4-3 | CASSQRAESTYEQYF | TGCGCCAGCAGCCAGAGAGCGGAATCTACCTACGAGCAGTACTTC
- | TRBD2 | TRBJ2-3 | TRBV20-1 | CSARDASGSTSDTQYF | TGCAGTGCTAGAGATGCCAGCGGGAGTACATCAGATACGCAGTATTTT
- | - | TRBJ2-3 | TRBV25-1 | CASSEVGPSVDTQYF | TGTGCCAGCAGTGAAGTCGGTCCCTCGGTCGATACGCAGTATTTT
many | - | TRBJ2-7 | TRBV7-9 | CASSSIFEARQDRKLYEQYF | TGTGCCAGCAGCTCGATATTTGAGGCCCGGCAGGACCGTAAACTCTACGAGCAGTACTTC
few | TRBD2 | TRBJ2-1 | TRBV11-2 | CASSPPYASGTISYNEQFF | TGTGCCAGCAGCCCTCCTTACGCTAGCGGGACGATCTCCTACAATGAGCAGTTCTTC
- | - | TRBJ2-1 | TRBV24-1 | CATSDPPLVRGSSYYEQFF | TGTGCCACCAGTGATCCCCCACTAGTTAGAGGCAGCTCCTACTATGAGCAGTTCTTC
- | TRBD2 | TRBJ2-5 | TRBV7-2 | CASSKFLAEPQETQYF | TGTGCCAGCAGCAAATTTCTAGCGGAACCCCAAGAGACCCAGTACTTC
- | - | TRBJ2-1 | TRBV5-6 | CASSLPGVYNEQFF | TGTGCCAGCAGCTTGCCGGGAGTTTACAATGAGCAGTTCTTC
few | - | TRBJ2-3 | TRBV5-5 | CASSPGWDTQYF | TGTGCCAGCAGCCCCGGGTGGGATACGCAGTATTTT
few | TRBD1 | TRBJ2-3 | TRBV10-3 | CAIRAQGASDTQYF | TGTGCCATCCGGGCGCAGGGGGCGTCAGATACGCAGTATTTT
few | TRBD1 | TRBJ2-2 | TRBV20-1 | CAHDDRGETGELFF | TGCGCGCACGACGACAGGGGAGAGACCGGGGAGCTGTTTTTT
- | - | TRBJ2-5 | TRBV20-1 | CSARDLGKTFQETQYF | TGCAGTGCTAGAGATCTAGGGAAAACGTTTCAAGAGACCCAGTACTTC
- | TRBD2 | TRBJ2-1 | TRBV20-1 | CSARLAGGPYNEQFF | TGCAGTGCTAGATTGGCGGGAGGTCCCTACAATGAGCAGTTCTTC
- | - | TRBJ2-2 | TRBV9 | CASSPDGYPGELFF | TGTGCCAGCAGCCCCGACGGCTACCCCGGGGAGCTGTTTTTT
few | - | TRBJ2-5 | TRBV5-6 | CASSLWGAQETQYF | TGTGCCAGCAGCTTGTGGGGCGCACAAGAGACCCAGTACTTC
many | TRBD2 | TRBJ2-1 | TRBV15 | CATSRDFQRGNEQFF | TGTGCCACCAGCAGAGATTTCCAGCGGGGCAATGAGCAGTTCTTC
many | TRBD1 | TRBJ1-5 | TRBV12-3/TRBV12-4 | CASSTGDQPQHF | TGTGCCAGCAGTACAGGGGATCAGCCCCAGCATTTT
- | - | TRBJ1-2 | TRBV12-3/TRBV12-4 | CASSYWSSGYTF | TGTGCCAGCAGTTATTGGAGTTCCGGCTACACCTTC
- | - | TRBJ2-5 | TRBV10-3 | CAISGGSETQYF | TGTGCCATCAGTGGGGGGTCTGAGACCCAGTACTTC
- | TRBD1 | TRBJ2-1 | TRBV29-1 | CSVGYYRGQSYNEQFF | TGCAGCGTTGGATACTACAGGGGGCAATCCTACAATGAGCAGTTCTTC
few | TRBD2 | TRBJ2-3 | TRBV27 | CASSPGLAVDTQYF | TGTGCCAGCAGTCCAGGACTAGCGGTAGATACGCAGTATTTT
many | - | TRBJ2-3 | TRBV10-3 | CAMKQGTRDSAQYF | TGTGCCATGAAACAGGGGACTAGGGATTCGGCGCAGTATTTT
few | - | TRBJ2-3 | TRBV2 | CASSVFFGVSTDTQYF | TGTGCCAGCAGTGTCTTCTTTGGCGTAAGCACAGATACGCAGTATTTT
few | - | TRBJ2-1 | TRBV19 | CASSIAPGVHEQFF | TGTGCCAGTAGTATAGCCCCAGGGGTGCACGAGCAGTTCTTC